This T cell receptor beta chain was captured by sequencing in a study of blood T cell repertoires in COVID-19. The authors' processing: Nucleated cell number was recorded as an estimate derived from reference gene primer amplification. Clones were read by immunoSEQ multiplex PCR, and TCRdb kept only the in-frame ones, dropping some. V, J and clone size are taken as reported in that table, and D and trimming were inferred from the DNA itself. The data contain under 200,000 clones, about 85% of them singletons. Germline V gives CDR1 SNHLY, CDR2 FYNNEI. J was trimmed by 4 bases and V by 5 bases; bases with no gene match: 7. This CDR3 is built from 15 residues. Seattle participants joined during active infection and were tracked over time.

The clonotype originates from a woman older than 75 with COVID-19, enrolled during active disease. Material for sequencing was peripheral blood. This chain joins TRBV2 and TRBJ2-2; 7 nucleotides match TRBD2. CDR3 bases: TGTGCCAGCAGTCCGGGGGGACTCCCCACCGGGGAGCTGTTTTTT. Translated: CASSPGGLPTGELFF.